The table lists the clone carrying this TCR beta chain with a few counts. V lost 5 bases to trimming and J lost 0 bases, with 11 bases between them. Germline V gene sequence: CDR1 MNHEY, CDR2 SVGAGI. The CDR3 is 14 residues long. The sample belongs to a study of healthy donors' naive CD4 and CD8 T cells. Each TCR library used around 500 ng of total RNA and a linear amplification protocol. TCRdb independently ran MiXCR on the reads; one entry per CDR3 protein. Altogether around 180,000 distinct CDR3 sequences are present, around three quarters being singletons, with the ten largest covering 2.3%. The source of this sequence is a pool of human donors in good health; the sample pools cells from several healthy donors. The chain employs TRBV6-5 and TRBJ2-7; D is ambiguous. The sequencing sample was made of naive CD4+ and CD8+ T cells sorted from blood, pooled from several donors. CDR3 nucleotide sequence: TGTGCCAGCAGTCAGGACGGTGCCTCCTACGAGCAGTACTTC. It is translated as CASSQDGASYEQYF.